One and the same sample provided the 22 T cell receptor beta chains below, sequenced in a study of control samples from healthy donors and cancer patients. The data were produced by immunoSEQ multiplex PCR, yet TCRdb's version contains in-frame clones alone and is incomplete. The table shows approximately 70,000 clones, with 84% occurring only once. Sequences were obtained from blood. These receptors came from a man aged 45 to 65 in good health.

The DNA of the CDR3 is TGTGCCAGCAGTTTAAATAGGGGGCTAGCCGAGCAGTACTTC. Translating gives CASSLNRGLAEQYF. The genes are TRBV27 and TRBJ2-7; 7 nucleotides match TRBD1. Germline trimming cut 2 bases from V and 6 bases from J; bases unmatched to any gene: 7. The germline V gene encodes CDR1 MNHEY and CDR2 SMNVEV (reference sequence). CDR3 size: 14 residues.

The V call is TRBV19, the J call TRBJ2-7; 7 bases fit TRBD1. The CDR3 covers 14 residues. CDR1 and CDR2 (germline): LNHDA, SQIVND (reference sequence). The J segment lost 1 base and the V segment lost 5 bases, leaving 5 bases of the junction unmatched. The DNA of the CDR3 is TGTGCCAGTAGTCCCCGGGGACAGTCCTACGAGCAGTACTTC. This encodes CASSPRGQSYEQYF.

The chain is built from TRBV7-9 and TRBJ2-3; D is perhaps TRBD1 (6 bases). Germline V lookup: CDR1 SEHNR, CDR2 FQNEAQ (reference sequence). The CDR3 runs 14 residues. Between the trimmed V and J ends, which lost 4 bases and 4 bases, there was a span of 12 bases. The CDR3 DNA reads as TGTGCCAGCAGCTCCCTAACAGGGTCAGATACGCAGTATTTT. Protein product: CASSSLTGSDTQYF.

This chain links TRBV30 with TRBJ2-2; D gene unclear. Germline V gene lookup returns CDR1 GTSNPN and CDR2 SVGIG (reference sequence). The CDR3 runs 12 residues. Trimming left V 4 bases short and J 6 bases short, with 9 bases between. The CDR3 loop is CAWTGWPGELFF. CDR3 in DNA: TGTGCCTGGACCGGGTGGCCCGGGGAGCTGTTTTTT.

The chain carries TRBV9 and TRBJ2-5; TRBD2 agrees at 8 bases. Germline V gene lookup returns CDR1 SGDLS and CDR2 YYNGEE. CDR3 length equals 15 residues. Trimming removed 5 bases from V and 4 bases from J; junction bases left unmatched: 10. The CDR3 DNA follows: TGTGCCAGCAGTCCCGGGGGGGGTTATCGAGAGACCCAGTACTTC. It encodes CASSPGGGYRETQYF.

V is TRBV7-9 and J is TRBJ1-2; D gene ambiguous. The germline CDR1 and CDR2 sequences are SEHNR and FQNEAQ (reference sequence). The CDR3 is made up of 13 amino acids. V dropped 1 base and J dropped 4 bases, with 7 bases sitting between them. The CDR3 nucleotides are TGTGCCAGCAGCTTAGGGGGTCTCTATGGCTACACCTTC. Translated, it gives CASSLGGLYGYTF. Combining the CDR3 with reference TRBV7-9 and TRBJ1-2 gives the whole variable domain DTGVSQNPRHKITKRGQNVTFRCDPISEHNRLYWYRQTLGQGPEFLTYFQNEAQLEKSRLLSDRFSAERPKGSFSTLEIQRTEQGDSAMYLCASSLGGLYGYTFGSGTRLTVV.

The chain employs TRBV4-1 and TRBJ1-5; D is possibly TRBD1 (6 bases). CDR3 length: 14 residues. Trimming cost V 3 bases and J 7 bases, with 13 bases left between them. Germline lookup yields CDR1 MGHRA and CDR2 YSYEKL. The CDR3 here is CASSHPTGYQPQHF. The CDR3 nucleotides are TGCGCCAGCAGCCACCCCACAGGGTACCAGCCCCAGCATTTT.

The chain couples TRBV5-1 to TRBJ1-1; possibly TRBD1 for D (6 bases). Trimming removed 3 bases from V and 1 base from J, with 10 bases in between. This CDR3 region has 14 residues. The germline V gene encodes CDR1 SGHRS and CDR2 YFSETQ. The CDR3 nucleotides read TGCGCCAGCAGCTCCCCGGGACAGAACACTGAAGCTTTCTTT. Translated, it gives CASSSPGQNTEAFF.

This chain joins TRBV28 and TRBJ1-5; 11 positions agree with TRBD1. Germline V gives CDR1 MDHEN, CDR2 SYDVKM. The CDR3 length is 15 residues. Germline trimming cut 5 bases from V and 11 bases from J; bases unmatched to any gene: 11. As DNA, the CDR3 is TGTGCCAGCAGTGCAGGGACAGGGGGTAGGGGGGCCCAGCATTTT. This sequence encodes CASSAGTGGRGAQHF.

This sequence joins TRBV4-1 and TRBJ2-7; 12 nucleotides match TRBD2. Trimming took 0 bases from V and 4 from J; bases not matched to a gene: 4. In germline, CDR1 is MGHRA, CDR2 YSYEKL. The CDR3 is made up of 16 amino acids. The CDR3 loop is CASSQDSLAGGYEQYF. The CDR3 DNA is TGCGCCAGCAGCCAAGATTCGCTAGCGGGAGGGTACGAGCAGTACTTC.

The chain combines TRBV7-2 with TRBJ1-2; D unresolved. Germline V gives CDR1 SGHTA, CDR2 FQGNSA. The CDR3 extends over 12 amino acids. V lost 4 bases and J lost 8, with 11 bases in between. CDR3 loop: CASSSLRLGYTF. As DNA, the CDR3 is TGTGCCAGCAGCTCCCTCCGACTGGGCTACACCTTC.

This chain uses TRBV6-5 with TRBJ1-1; 11 bases align to TRBD1. Germline CDR1 MNHEY, CDR2 SVGAGI. The CDR3 length is 15 residues. Losses at the gene ends were 4 bases for V and 1 base for J; bases not matched to a gene: 2. The chain's CDR3 is CASSFGTGGNTEAFF. The CDR3, as DNA: TGTGCCAGCAGTTTCGGGACAGGGGGGAACACTGAAGCTTTCTTT.

The gene calls are TRBV6-2 or TRBV6-3 and TRBJ2-7; D uncertain. Germline values: CDR1 MNHEY, CDR2 SVGEGT. The CDR3 runs to 14 residues. V was pared by 0 bases and J by 2 bases, with 8 bases between. CDR3 sequence reads: CASSYSREPYEQYF. CDR3 nucleotide sequence: TGTGCCAGCAGTTACTCGAGAGAGCCCTACGAGCAGTACTTC.

This clone has only one observation. The rearrangement links TRBV5-1 to TRBJ2-3; 7 bases align to TRBD2. There are 15 residues in the CDR3. Germline V gene sequence: CDR1 SGHRS, CDR2 YFSETQ. Trimming at V came to 0 bases and at J to 1 base, leaving 2 bases not matched to a gene. As DNA, the CDR3 is TGCGCCAGCAGCTTGGGCGGGGGTCGCACAGATACGCAGTATTTT. Protein sequence: CASSLGGGRTDTQYF.

This chain joins TRBV5-1 and TRBJ2-3; tentatively, D is TRBD2 (5 bases). The germline V and J ends were trimmed by 0 bases and 0 bases, with 11 bases remaining between them. CDR1 and CDR2 (germline): SGHRS, YFSETQ. The CDR3 covers 16 residues. The CDR3, as DNA: TGCGCCAGCAGCTTGGTTCTAGCTTCTAGCACAGATACGCAGTATTTT. It encodes CASSLVLASSTDTQYF. The full variable domain, in which reference TRBV5-1 and TRBJ2-3 provide the parts outside the CDR3, is KAGVTQTPRYLIKTRGQQVTLSCSPISGHRSVSWYQQTPGQGLQFLFEYFSETQRNKGNFPGRFSGRQFSNSRSEMNVSTLELGDSALYLCASSLVLASSTDTQYFGPGTRLTVL.

This chain joins TRBV11-3 and TRBJ2-3, with D unresolved. Looked up from germline, CDR1 is SGHNT and CDR2 is YENEEA. Trimming took 1 base from V and 8 from J, leaving 13 bases between them. CDR3 size: 14 residues. CDR3 in amino acids: CASSLVGTAGTQYF. The DNA for the CDR3 is TGTGCCAGCAGCTTAGTTGGCACAGCAGGTACGCAGTATTTT.

The V and J genes are TRBV5-6 and TRBJ2-7, with 9 bases aligning to TRBD1. Per germline, CDR1 SGHDT and CDR2 YYEEEE. V shed 3 bases, J shed 3 bases, and the junction held 7 bases outside the gene matches. This CDR3 is 15 amino acids long. CDR3 sequence: CASSSPPGQGYEQYF. The CDR3 region has the DNA TGTGCCAGCAGCTCCCCCCCGGGACAGGGCTACGAGCAGTACTTC. The variable domain in full, completed from reference TRBV5-6 and TRBJ2-7, reads DAGVTQSPTHLIKTRGQQVTLRCSPKSGHDTVSWYQQALGQGPQFIFQYYEEEERQRGNFPDRFSGHQFPNYSSELNVNALLLGDSALYLCASSSPPGQGYEQYFGPGTRLTVT.

The chain carries TRBV7-9 and TRBJ1-2; D remains ambiguous. Trimming pared 3 bases from V and 3 bases from J, leaving 8 bases between. The CDR3 has 13 amino acids. Germline lookup yields CDR1 SEHNR and CDR2 FQNEAQ (reference sequence). In DNA, the CDR3 is TGTGCCAGCAGCTTTGACGGTGACTATGGCTACACCTTC. Translated, it gives CASSFDGDYGYTF. The full variable domain, in which reference TRBV7-9 and TRBJ1-2 provide the parts outside the CDR3, is DTGVSQNPRHKITKRGQNVTFRCDPISEHNRLYWYRQTLGQGPEFLTYFQNEAQLEKSRLLSDRFSAERPKGSFSTLEIQRTEQGDSAMYLCASSFDGDYGYTFGSGTRLTVV.

The chain joins TRBV7-2 to TRBJ1-1; D uncertain. This CDR3 is 13 amino acids long. Germline V gene data show CDR1 as SGHTA and CDR2 as FQGNSA. Trimming cost V 5 bases and J 6 bases, with 13 bases left between them. The CDR3 reads CASSIDKDSEAFF. CDR3 in DNA: TGTGCCAGCAGCATAGACAAGGACTCTGAAGCTTTCTTT. The whole variable domain, remainder taken from reference TRBV7-2 and TRBJ1-1, is GAGVSQSPSNKVTEKGKDVELRCDPISGHTALYWYRQSLGQGLEFLIYFQGNSAPDKSGLPSDRFSAERTGGSVSTLTIQRTQQEDSAVYLCASSIDKDSEAFFGQGTRLTVV.

The chain has TRBV29-1 and TRBJ2-7; D uncertain. This CDR3 comprises 14 residues. V was pared by 7 bases and J by 4 bases, with 20 bases between. Looked up from germline, CDR1 is SQVTM and CDR2 is ANQGSEA. The CDR3 bases are TGCAGCGCCGTTTTGGACCAGGATCCATACGAGCAGTACTTC. This translates into CSAVLDQDPYEQYF.

CDR3 amino acids: CASSAGLAGLSYEQYF. The CDR3 region has the DNA TGTGCCAGCAGCGCGGGACTAGCGGGACTCTCCTACGAGCAGTACTTC. The V and J genes are TRBV11-2 and TRBJ2-7, with 13 bases fitting TRBD2. There are 16 residues in the CDR3. The J segment lost 0 bases and the V segment lost 5 bases, leaving 4 bases of the junction unmatched. Germline lookup yields CDR1 SGHAT and CDR2 FQNNGV.

The chain links TRBV10-3 to TRBJ2-7, with D maybe TRBD1 (6 bases). Germline-derived CDR1 and CDR2 are ENHRY and SYGVKD. CDR3 length: 13 amino acids. Trimming pared 9 bases from V and 0 bases from J, leaving 12 bases between. CDR3 DNA sequence: TGTGCCATGGTGGACAGTTACTCCTACGAGCAGTACTTC. Translated: CAMVDSYSYEQYF.